This T cell receptor beta chain emerged from a study of T cells in Graves' hyperthyroidism and ophthalmopathy. Study at large: Peripheral blood collection took place at initial diagnosis, before any treatment. The study's findings and limits: Separation of ophthalmopathy from stable hyperthyroidism was achieved by a 13 V-J model.

Researchers amplified the TCR beta CDR3 regions from RNA transcripts. An initial round of RT-PCR targeting the TCR CDR3 relied on the HTBI primer set. TCRdb passed the multiplex PCR reads through MiXCR, listing each CDR3 protein once. Seen here are around 560,000 distinct CDR3 sequences, over 15% observed once, and the top ten hold 15% to 20%. The table lists this clonotype with many counts. The antigen remains unidentified. CDR3 length: 15 amino acids. V gave up 6 bases and J gave up 1 base, with 16 bases separating them. Germline values: CDR1 SGHRS, CDR2 YFSETQ. This TCR derives from a woman aged 18-35 years with Graves' hyperthyroidism. The V call is TRBV5-1, the J call TRBJ1-1; no clear D. The specimen was blood. The CDR3 DNA is TGCGCCAGCACCCGAGTAGGCAGGAAGAACACTGAAGCTTTCTTT. This gives the protein CASTRVGRKNTEAFF. Complete variable domain (other parts from reference TRBV5-1 and TRBJ1-1): KAGVTQTPRYLIKTRGQQVTLSCSPISGHRSVSWYQQTPGQGLQFLFEYFSETQRNKGNFPGRFSGRQFSNSRSEMNVSTLELGDSALYLCASTRVGRKNTEAFFGQGTRLTVV.